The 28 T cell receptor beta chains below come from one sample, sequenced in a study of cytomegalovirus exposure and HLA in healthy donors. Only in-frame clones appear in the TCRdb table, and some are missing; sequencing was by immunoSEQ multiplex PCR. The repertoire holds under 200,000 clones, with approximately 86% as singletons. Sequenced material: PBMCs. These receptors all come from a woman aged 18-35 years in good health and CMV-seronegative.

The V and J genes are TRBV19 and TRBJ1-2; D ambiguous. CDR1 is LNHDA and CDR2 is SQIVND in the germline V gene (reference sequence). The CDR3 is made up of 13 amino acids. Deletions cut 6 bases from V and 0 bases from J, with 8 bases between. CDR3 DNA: TGTGCCAGTAGCGAGAGTACTAACTATGGCTACACCTTC. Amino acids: CASSESTNYGYTF.

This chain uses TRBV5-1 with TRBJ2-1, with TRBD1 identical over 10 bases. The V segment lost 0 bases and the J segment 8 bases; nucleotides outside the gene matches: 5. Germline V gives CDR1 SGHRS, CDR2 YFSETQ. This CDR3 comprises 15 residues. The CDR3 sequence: CASSLAPGQGYEQFF. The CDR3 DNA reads TGCGCCAGCAGCTTGGCTCCGGGACAGGGGTATGAGCAGTTCTTC.

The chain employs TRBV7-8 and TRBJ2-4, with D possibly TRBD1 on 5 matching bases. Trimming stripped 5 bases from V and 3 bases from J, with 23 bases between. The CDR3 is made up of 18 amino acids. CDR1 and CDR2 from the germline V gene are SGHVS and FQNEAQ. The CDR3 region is CASSLPGRAAWGKNIQYF. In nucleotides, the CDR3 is TGTGCCAGCAGCCTACCCGGCAGGGCCGCTTGGGGCAAAAACATTCAGTACTTC.

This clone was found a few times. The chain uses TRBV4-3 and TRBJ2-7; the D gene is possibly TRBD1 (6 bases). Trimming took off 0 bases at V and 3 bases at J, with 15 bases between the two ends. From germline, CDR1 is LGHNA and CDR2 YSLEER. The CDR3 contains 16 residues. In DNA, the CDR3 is TGCGCCAGCAGCCAAGATATCTCAAGGGGGATCTACGAGCAGTACTTC. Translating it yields CASSQDISRGIYEQYF.

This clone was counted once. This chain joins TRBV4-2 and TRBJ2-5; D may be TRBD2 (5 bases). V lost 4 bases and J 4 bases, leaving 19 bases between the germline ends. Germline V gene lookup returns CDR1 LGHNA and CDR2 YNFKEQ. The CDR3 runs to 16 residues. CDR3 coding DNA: TGTGCCAGCAGCCCTACAAAAAGCGGAGGAGGAGAGACCCAGTACTTC. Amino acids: CASSPTKSGGGETQYF.

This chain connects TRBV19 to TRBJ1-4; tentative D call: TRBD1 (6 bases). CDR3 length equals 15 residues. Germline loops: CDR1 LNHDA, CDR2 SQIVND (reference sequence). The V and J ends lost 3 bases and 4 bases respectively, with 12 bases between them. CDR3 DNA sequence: TGTGCCAGTAGTATCCCGACAGGCCTTAATGAAAAACTGTTTTTT. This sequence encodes CASSIPTGLNEKLFF.

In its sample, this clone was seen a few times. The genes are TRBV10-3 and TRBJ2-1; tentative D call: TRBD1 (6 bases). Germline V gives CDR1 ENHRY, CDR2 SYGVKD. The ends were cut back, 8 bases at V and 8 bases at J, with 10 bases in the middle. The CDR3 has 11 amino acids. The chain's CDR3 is CAIDRYDEQFF. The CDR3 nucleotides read TGTGCCATCGACAGGTACGATGAGCAGTTCTTC.

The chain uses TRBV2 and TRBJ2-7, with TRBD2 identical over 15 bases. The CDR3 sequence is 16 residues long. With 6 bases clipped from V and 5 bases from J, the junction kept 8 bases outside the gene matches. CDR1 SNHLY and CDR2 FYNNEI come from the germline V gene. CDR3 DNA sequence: TGTGCCAGCAGGTTCGGACTAGCGGGGGGGACGAACGAGCAGTACTTC. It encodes CASRFGLAGGTNEQYF.

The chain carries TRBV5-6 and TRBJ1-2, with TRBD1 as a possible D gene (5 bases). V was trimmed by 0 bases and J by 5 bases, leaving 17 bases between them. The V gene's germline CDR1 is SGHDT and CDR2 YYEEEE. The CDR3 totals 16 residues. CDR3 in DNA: TGTGCCAGCAGCTTGGACCGGGGGACCGGAGTATATGGCTACACCTTC. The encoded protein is CASSLDRGTGVYGYTF.

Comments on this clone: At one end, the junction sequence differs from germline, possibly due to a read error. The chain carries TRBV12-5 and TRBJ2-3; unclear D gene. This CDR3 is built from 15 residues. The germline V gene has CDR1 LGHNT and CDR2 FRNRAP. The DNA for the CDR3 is TGTGCTAGTGGTAGAGGTACCGGTCGCACCGATACGCAGTATTTT. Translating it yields CASGRGTGRTDTQYF.

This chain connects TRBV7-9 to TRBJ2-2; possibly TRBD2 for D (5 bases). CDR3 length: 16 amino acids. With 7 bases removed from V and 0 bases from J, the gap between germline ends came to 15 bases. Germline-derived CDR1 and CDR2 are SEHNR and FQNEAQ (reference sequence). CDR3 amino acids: CASTPRGLTNTGELFF. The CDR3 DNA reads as TGTGCCAGCACCCCACGAGGGCTGACGAACACCGGGGAGCTGTTTTTT.

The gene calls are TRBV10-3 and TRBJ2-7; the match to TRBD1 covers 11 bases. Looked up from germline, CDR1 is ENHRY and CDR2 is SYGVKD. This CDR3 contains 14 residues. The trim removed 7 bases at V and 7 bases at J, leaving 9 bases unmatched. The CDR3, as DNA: TGTGCCATCACCGCCGGGACAGGGGGTTGGGAGCAGTACTTC. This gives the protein CAITAGTGGWEQYF.

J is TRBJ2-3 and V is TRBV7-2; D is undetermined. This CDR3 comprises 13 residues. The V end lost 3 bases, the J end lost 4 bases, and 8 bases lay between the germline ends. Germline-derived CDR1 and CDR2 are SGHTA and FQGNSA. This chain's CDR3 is CASSFLSADTQYF. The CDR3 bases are TGTGCCAGCAGCTTCCTTTCGGCAGATACGCAGTATTTT.

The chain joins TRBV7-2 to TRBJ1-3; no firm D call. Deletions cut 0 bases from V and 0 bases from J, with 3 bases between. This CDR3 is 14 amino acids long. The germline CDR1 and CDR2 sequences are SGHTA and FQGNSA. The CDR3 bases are TGTGCCAGCAGCTTAGCCCTCTCTGGAAACACCATATATTTT. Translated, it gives CASSLALSGNTIYF.

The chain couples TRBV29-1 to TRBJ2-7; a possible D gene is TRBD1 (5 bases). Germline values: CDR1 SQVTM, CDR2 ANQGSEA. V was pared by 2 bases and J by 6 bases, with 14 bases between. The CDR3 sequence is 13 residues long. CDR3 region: CSVESSSQGEQYF. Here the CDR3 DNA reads TGCAGCGTTGAAAGTTCATCCCAGGGCGAGCAGTACTTC.

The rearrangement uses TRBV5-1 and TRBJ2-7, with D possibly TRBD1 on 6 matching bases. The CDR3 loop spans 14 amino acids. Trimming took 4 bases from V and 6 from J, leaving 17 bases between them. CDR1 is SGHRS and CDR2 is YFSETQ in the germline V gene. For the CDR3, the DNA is TGCGCCAGCAGCACAGGGCAAGCACTACCCGAGCAGTACTTC. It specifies CASSTGQALPEQYF.

The CDR3: CATSRDRSTGELFF. The CDR3 region has the DNA TGTGCCACCAGCAGAGATCGTAGCACCGGGGAGCTGTTTTTT. The V gene is TRBV15, the J gene TRBJ2-2; D remains ambiguous. The V gene's germline CDR1 is LNHNV and CDR2 YYDKDF (reference sequence). V lost 0 bases, J lost 4 bases, and 6 bases lay in between. The CDR3 is 14 amino acids.

CDR3 bases: TGTGCCTGGAGTGCGGGACAGGGAACGAGCTCTGGAAACACCATATATTTT. Translation: CAWSAGQGTSSGNTIYF. The chain couples TRBV30 to TRBJ1-3; 9 bases are shared with TRBD1. Germline CDR1 GTSNPN, CDR2 SVGIG (reference sequence). V lost 1 base and J lost 0; bases outside the gene matches: 7. This CDR3 contains 17 residues.

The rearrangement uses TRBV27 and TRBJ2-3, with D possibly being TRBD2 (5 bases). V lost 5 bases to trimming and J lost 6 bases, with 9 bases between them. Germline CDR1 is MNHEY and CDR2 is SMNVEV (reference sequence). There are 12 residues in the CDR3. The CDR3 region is CASSPQRDTQYF. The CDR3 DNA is TGTGCCAGCAGTCCTCAGCGGGATACGCAGTATTTT.

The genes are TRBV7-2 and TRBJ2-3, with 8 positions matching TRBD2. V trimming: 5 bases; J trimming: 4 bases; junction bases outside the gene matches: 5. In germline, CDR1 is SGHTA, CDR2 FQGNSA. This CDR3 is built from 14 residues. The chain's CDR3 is CASSPSTSADTQYF. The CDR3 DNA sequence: TGTGCCAGCAGCCCCTCGACTAGCGCAGATACGCAGTATTTT.

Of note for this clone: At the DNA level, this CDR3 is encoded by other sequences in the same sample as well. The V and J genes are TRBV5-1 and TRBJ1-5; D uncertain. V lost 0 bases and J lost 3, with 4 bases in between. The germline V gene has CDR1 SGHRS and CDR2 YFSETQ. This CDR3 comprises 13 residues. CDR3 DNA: TGCGCCAGCAGCTTGGGGGCCAATCAGCCCCAGCATTTT. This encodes CASSLGANQPQHF.

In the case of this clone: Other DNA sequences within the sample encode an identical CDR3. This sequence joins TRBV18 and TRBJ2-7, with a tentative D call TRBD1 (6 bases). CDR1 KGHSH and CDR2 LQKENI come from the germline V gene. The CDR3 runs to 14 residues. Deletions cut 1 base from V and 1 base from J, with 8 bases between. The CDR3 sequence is CASSPRDNSYEQYF. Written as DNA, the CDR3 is TGTGCCAGCTCACCACGGGACAATTCCTACGAGCAGTACTTC.

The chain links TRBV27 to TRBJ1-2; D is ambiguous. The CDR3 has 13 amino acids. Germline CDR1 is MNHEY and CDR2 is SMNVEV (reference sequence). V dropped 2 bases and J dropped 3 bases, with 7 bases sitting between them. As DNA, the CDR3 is TGTGCCAGCAGTTTAGAAGGAGACTATGGCTACACCTTC. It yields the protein CASSLEGDYGYTF.

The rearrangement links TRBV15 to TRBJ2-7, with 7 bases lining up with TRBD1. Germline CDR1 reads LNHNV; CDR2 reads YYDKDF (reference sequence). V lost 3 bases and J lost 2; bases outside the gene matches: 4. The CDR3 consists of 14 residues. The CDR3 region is CATSRRDSAYEQYF. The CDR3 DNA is TGTGCCACCAGCAGGAGGGACAGCGCCTACGAGCAGTACTTC.

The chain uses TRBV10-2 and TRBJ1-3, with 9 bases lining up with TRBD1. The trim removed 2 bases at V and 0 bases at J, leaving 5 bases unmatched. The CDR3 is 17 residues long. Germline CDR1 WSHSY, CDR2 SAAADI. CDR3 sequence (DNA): TGCGCCAGCAGTGAGACAGGACAGGGGATCTCTGGAAACACCATATATTTT. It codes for CASSETGQGISGNTIYF.

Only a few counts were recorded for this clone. The CDR3 sequence is CASTDTGGVGYEQYF. CDR3 nucleotide sequence: TGTGCCAGCACTGATACAGGGGGGGTAGGCTACGAGCAGTACTTC. The rearrangement joins TRBV6-6 to TRBJ2-7, with a possible D match to TRBD1 (8 bases). This CDR3 is built from 15 residues. Per germline, CDR1 MNHNY and CDR2 SVGAGI (reference sequence). Trimming took off 7 bases at V and 3 bases at J, with 19 bases between the two ends.

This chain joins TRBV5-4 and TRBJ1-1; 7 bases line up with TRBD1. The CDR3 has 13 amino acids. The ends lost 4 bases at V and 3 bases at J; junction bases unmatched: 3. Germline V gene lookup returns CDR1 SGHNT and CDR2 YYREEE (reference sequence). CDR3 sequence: CASSRGTDTEAFF. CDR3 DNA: TGTGCCAGCAGCCGTGGGACAGACACTGAAGCTTTCTTT.

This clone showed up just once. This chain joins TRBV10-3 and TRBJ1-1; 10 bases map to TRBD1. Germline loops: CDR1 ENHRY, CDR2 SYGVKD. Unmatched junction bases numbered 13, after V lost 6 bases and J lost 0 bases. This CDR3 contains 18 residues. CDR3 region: CAISPRGGTGEMNTEAFF. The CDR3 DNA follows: TGTGCCATCAGCCCGCGGGGGGGGACAGGGGAAATGAACACTGAAGCTTTCTTT.